This T cell receptor beta chain was found in a study of blood T cell repertoires in COVID-19. As for the study in general: Whether acute or convalescent, the COVID-19 samples came from the United States, Italy and Spain. Sample material is recorded as cDNA or gDNA derived from T cells, B-cell-depleted T cells, or PBMCs.

The CDR3 has 14 amino acids. J was trimmed by 3 bases and V by 4 bases; bases with no gene match: 6. Germline CDR1 MDHEN, CDR2 SYDVKM. There are a few counts of this clone. Authors' data handling: How many nucleated cells were present was estimated from reference gene primer amplification. The repertoire was sequenced with immunoSEQ multiplex PCR; TCRdb's copy has only in-frame clones and lacks some. The V and J calls and the clone size are those of that table, but D and trimming were determined from the DNA. The table lists a few hundred thousand clones, roughly 80% of them singletons. This receptor was obtained from a woman aged 80 or over with acute or convalescent COVID-19. This chain connects TRBV28 to TRBJ2-7; TRBD2 agrees at 7 bases. The sample was peripheral blood. Written as DNA, the CDR3 is TGTGCCAGCAGTTCCCCAGGGAGGGTCTACGAGCAGTACTTC. Its translation: CASSSPGRVYEQYF.